The 15 T cell receptor gamma chains below all came from one sample that was sequenced in a study of gamma delta lymphoproliferative disorders and STAT genes. TCRdb reprocessed the multiplex PCR reads using CATT. The sample has 2,200 or so gamma-chain clones, under 10% seen once. PBMCs from patients and controls supplied the genomic DNA for sequencing. The sequencing input was blood. These TCRs come from a human donor with gamma-delta T-cell large granular lymphocyte leukemia.

This clone occurred a few times. The chain combines TRGV2 with TRGJ1 or TRGJ2. The J gene was missing in TCRdb and was found by matching the end of the DNA to germline. Germline loops: CDR1 EGSNGY, CDR2 YDSYNSKV. The CDR3 covers 13 residues. V lost 0 bases and J lost 6; bases outside the gene matches: 5. CDR3 nucleotide sequence: TGTGCCACCTGGGACGGGCATGCTTATAAGAAACTCTTT. It codes for CATWDGHAYKKLF.

By sample share, this clone is medium-sized. A V gene of TRGV10 was called, but no J gene was assigned. TRGV10 is an ORF, and what it does is uncertain. The CDR3 is made up of 9 amino acids. CDR3 sequence reads: CAAREGSLF. The CDR3 region has the DNA TGTGCTGCGCGGGAAGGTAGTCTCTTT.

This clone was seen only a few times. This rearrangement joins TRGV2 to TRGJ1 or TRGJ2. The J gene comes from matching the DNA to germline here; TCRdb lacks it. The CDR3 is made up of 10 amino acids. In germline, CDR1 is EGSNGY, CDR2 YDSYNSKV. V dropped 3 bases and J dropped 11; count of bases not matched to a gene: 4. The CDR3 DNA sequence: TGTGCCACCTGGGACTCCGAGAAACTCTTT. Protein product: CATWDSEKLF.

CDR3 loop: CATWVVPNYYKKLF. CDR3 in DNA: TGTGCCACCTGGGTCGTGCCGAATTATTATAAGAAACTCTTT. The chain carries TRGV5 and TRGJ1 or TRGJ2. As TCRdb names no J gene, one was assigned here on the basis of a DNA match to germline. CDR1 and CDR2 from the germline V gene are VINAFY and YDVSNSKD. V was clipped by 5 bases and J by 0 bases; unmatched bases: 7. The CDR3 totals 14 residues.

This sequence joins TRGV4 and TRGJ1 or TRGJ2. The J gene was missing in TCRdb and was found by matching the end of the DNA to germline. Germline values: CDR1 EGSTGY, CDR2 YDSYTSSV. CDR3 size: 14 residues. V lost 3 bases to trimming and J lost 2 bases; unmatched junction nucleotides: 7. The CDR3 sequence is CATWDHPYYYKKLF. The CDR3 DNA reads TGTGCCACCTGGGATCATCCTTATTATTATAAGAAACTCTTT.

This clone was seen only a few times. The chain recombines TRGV4 with TRGJ1 or TRGJ2. No J gene is reported in TCRdb; it was inferred here by comparing the DNA with germline. After removal of 9 bases from V and 0 bases from J, the junction contained 8 bases not matched to a gene. The CDR3 contains 13 residues. The germline V gene encodes CDR1 EGSTGY and CDR2 YDSYTSSV. The CDR3 bases are TGTGCCACCACAACTTTGAATTATTATAAGAAACTCTTT. It is translated as CATTTLNYYKKLF.

The chain carries TRGV5 and TRGJ1 or TRGJ2. TCRdb does not report a J gene; here it was assigned by matching the DNA to germline references. CDR3 length: 14 amino acids. Per the germline V gene, CDR1 is VINAFY and CDR2 is YDVSNSKD. V trimming: 0 bases; J trimming: 5 bases; junction bases outside the gene matches: 7. The DNA for the CDR3 is TGTGCCACCTGGGACAGGCCTAATCATTATAAGAAACTCTTT. It is translated as CATWDRPNHYKKLF.

As for this clone: Additional DNA sequences in this sample encode the identical CDR3. This chain connects TRGV9 to TRGJP. TCRdb leaves out the J gene; it was filled in here by matching the DNA to germline. The germline CDR1 and CDR2 sequences are GITISATS and ISYDGTV (reference sequence). The CDR3 is 16 amino acids. J was trimmed by 4 bases and V by 3 bases; bases with no gene match: 3. CDR3 region: CALWEPQELGKKIKVF. The CDR3 DNA reads as TGTGCCTTGTGGGAGCCACAAGAGTTGGGCAAAAAAATCAAGGTATTT.

This clone was counted only a few times. One junction end does not reproduce the germline sequence, and a read error may be involved. The CDR3 nucleotides are TGTGCCACCTGCGATGGTCTCAATTTAGTGAAACTCTTT. Its translation is CATCDGLNLVKLF. The chain joins TRGV4 to TRGJ1 or TRGJ2. In the absence of a J gene in TCRdb, the DNA was matched to germline to assign it here. This CDR3 has 13 residues. Germline assignment: CDR1 EGSTGY and CDR2 YDSYTSSV.

J is TRGJ1 or TRGJ2 and V is TRGV4. TCRdb supplies no J gene; here it was assigned by aligning the nucleotide sequence to germline. Unmatched junction bases numbered 9, after V lost 2 bases and J lost 2 bases. The CDR3 runs to 15 residues. Germline lookup yields CDR1 EGSTGY and CDR2 YDSYTSSV. In nucleotides, the CDR3 is TGTGCCACCTGGGATGAATACCAGGATTATTATAAGAAACTCTTT. Translating gives CATWDEYQDYYKKLF.

The chain combines TRGV2 with TRGJ1 or TRGJ2. In the absence of a J gene in TCRdb, the DNA was matched to germline to assign it here. This CDR3 is built from 14 residues. Germline V gene data show CDR1 as EGSNGY and CDR2 as YDSYNSKV. The ends lost 0 bases at V and 5 bases at J; junction bases unmatched: 7. The CDR3 region is CATWDGLCNYKKLF. CDR3 coding DNA: TGTGCCACCTGGGACGGGCTCTGTAATTATAAGAAACTCTTT.

This clone is hyperexpanded within its sample. The chain links TRGV10 to TRGJ1 or TRGJ2. No J segment appears in TCRdb, so it was assigned here by matching the sequence to germline. TRGV10 is an ORF, with its function uncertain. The CDR3 loop spans 16 amino acids. Trimming took 8 bases from V and 1 from J; bases not matched to a gene: 15. This chain's CDR3 is CAAWDIDMGNYYKKLF. CDR3 nucleotide sequence: TGTGCTGCGTGGGATATTGACATGGGTAATTATTATAAGAAACTCTTT.

This clone has only a few counts. J is TRGJ1 or TRGJ2 and V is TRGV10. As TCRdb names no J gene, one was assigned here on the basis of a DNA match to germline. TRGV10 is noted as an ORF with a role that remains uncertain. The CDR3 has 12 amino acids. V shed 8 bases, J shed 4 bases, and the junction held 6 bases outside the gene matches. CDR3 in amino acids: CAAWDKYYKKLF. DNA for the CDR3: TGTGCTGCGTGGGATAAGTATTATAAGAAACTCTTT.

By share of the sample, this clone is large. The same CDR3 can be traced to other DNA sequences in this sample. The V and J genes are TRGV4 and TRGJ1 or TRGJ2. Matching the DNA to germline supplied the J gene, which TCRdb does not give. Germline CDR1 is EGSTGY and CDR2 is YDSYTSSV. This CDR3 is 13 amino acids long. The V gene end was trimmed by 1 base and the J gene end by 1 base; junction bases not matched to a gene: 1. CDR3 protein: CATWDGNYYKKLF. CDR3 DNA: TGTGCCACCTGGGATGGAAATTATTATAAGAAACTCTTT.

As to this clone: At residue 8, the DNA translation does not agree with TCRdb's protein; the protein displayed here is the one encoded by the DNA. This sample includes further DNA sequences coding for the same CDR3. The chain couples TRGV2 to TRGJ1 or TRGJ2. The J gene is not listed in TCRdb, so it was assigned here from a DNA match to germline. This CDR3 has 13 amino acids. In germline, CDR1 is EGSNGY, CDR2 YDSYNSKV. Trimming cost V 0 bases and J 6 bases; bases outside gene matches: 5. The CDR3 DNA is TGTGCCACCTGGGACGGGCCATGTTATAAGAAACTCTTT. Encoded protein: CATWDGPCYKKLF.